The present entry profiles one T cell receptor beta chain with its context. These data come from a study of early T cells in non-severe SARS-CoV-2 infection. Study details: Unsorted whole blood bulk RNA was sequenced, with unpaired chains.

The CDR3 covers 16 residues. CDR1 and CDR2 from the germline V gene are SGHTA and FQGTGA. Unmatched junction bases numbered 3, after V lost 0 bases and J lost 2 bases. Individual cDNA molecules received unique molecular identifiers during library preparation. TCRdb re-derived calls from the 5' RACE reads in MiXCR, one entry per CDR3 protein. Of about 17,000 distinct CDR3 sequences detected, around 5.8% appear once; the ten largest clones hold more than 6.5%. The chain links TRBV7-3 to TRBJ2-3, with 9 nucleotides matching TRBD2. This clonotype was sampled from an adult who was a healthcare worker with PCR-confirmed SARS-CoV-2 infection or an uninfected control (not recorded which). The input for sequencing was whole blood, taken at baseline. CDR3 DNA sequence: TGTGCCAGCAGCTTAACTCTAGCGGGGACCACAGATACGCAGTATTTT. Its protein is CASSLTLAGTTDTQYF.